These T cell receptor beta chains were read from a single sample in a study of blood T cell repertoires in COVID-19. The protocol was immunoSEQ multiplex PCR, while the TCRdb copy is restricted to in-frame clones and leaves out a portion. The table has under 500,000 clones, 85% to 90% seen once. Sequencing input: peripheral blood. Every receptor here comes from a woman aged 25 to 45 with acute or convalescent COVID-19. CDR3s include the opening cysteine and the closing phenylalanine or tryptophan.

v_call	j_call	cdr3_aa
TRBV10-3	TRBJ2-7	CAIKAGGYEQYF
TRBV18	TRBJ2-2	CASSPVGTGELFF
TRBV11-2	TRBJ1-1	CASGGGLNTEAFF
TRBV27	TRBJ2-1	CASRTTYNEQFF
TRBV5-4	TRBJ2-5	CASSPPGYQETQYF
TRBV10-2	TRBJ2-5	CASSEEKRGIQETQYF
TRBV5-1	TRBJ2-3	CASSLPGQGAKDTQYF
TRBV5-4	TRBJ2-2	CASSLTHTGELFF
TRBV9	TRBJ2-3	CASSVANRADTQYF
TRBV5-1	TRBJ1-2	CASSLDGGGYTF
TRBV5-1	TRBJ2-7	CASSNRQGYEQYF
TRBV10-3	TRBJ1-2	CAISESPGRNYGYTF
TRBV29-1	TRBJ1-6	CSARTGDSYNSPLHF
TRBV5-1	TRBJ2-3	CASSLMVAGAITDTQYF
TRBV2	TRBJ2-1	CASRGLGNEQFF
TRBV6-5	TRBJ1-2	CASRRDSYAMEGYTF
TRBV19	TRBJ1-2	CASSTTGGGGGYTF
TRBV5-1	TRBJ2-2	CASSRDSPASGELFF
TRBV7-2	TRBJ1-2	CASSFRDRAMVGYTF
TRBV5-1	TRBJ2-1	CASSWGDEQFF
TRBV11-2	TRBJ1-6	CASSLGRVLANSPLHF
TRBV7-6	TRBJ2-6	CASSGRQGTGANVLTF
TRBV24-1	TRBJ1-2	CATSDATGSSGYGYTF
TRBV25-1	TRBJ2-7	CASPPQTGPTYEQYF
TRBV19	TRBJ2-3	CASSSQGGDTQYF
TRBV5-1	TRBJ2-5	CASSFGRARQETQYF
TRBV29-1	TRBJ2-2	CSVKGVNTGELFF
TRBV7-9	TRBJ1-2	CASSSQGAGGYTF
TRBV6-6	TRBJ1-6	CASSFAKQGTPLHF
TRBV30	TRBJ2-2	CAWVILAGGQYANTGELFF
TRBV25-1	TRBJ1-1	CASSAPDRVVDTEAFF
TRBV5-1	TRBJ2-7	CASSPDSSSYEQYF
TRBV11-2	TRBJ2-6	CASSPPGGLSSANVLTF
TRBV24-1	TRBJ1-6	CATPRPKLTSTGVDSPLHF
TRBV9	TRBJ2-1	CASSVVASGGASEQFF
TRBV10-1	TRBJ2-2	CASSRGSNTNTGELFF
TRBV7-9	TRBJ2-1	CASSRNGGENEQFF
TRBV5-6	TRBJ2-7	CASSLALDTTNYEQYF
TRBV21-1	TRBJ2-7	CASSIGLPADEQYF
TRBV5-4	TRBJ2-1	CASSTWTGLGGTSYNEQFF
TRBV18	TRBJ1-2	CASSGQGISNYGYTF
TRBV11-3	TRBJ2-3	CASSFTSGHDTQYF
TRBV29-1	TRBJ2-4	CSVAGQDASDIQYF
TRBV5-1	TRBJ1-2	CASSPEGYYGYTF
TRBV2	TRBJ1-1	CASNIEGNTEAFF
TRBV19	TRBJ1-1	CASTPSQAVVSTEAFF
TRBV12-3/TRBV12-4	TRBJ1-2	CASSQGNPGYTF
TRBV5-4	TRBJ2-5	CASSPTSGEQETQYF
TRBV3-1/TRBV3-2	TRBJ2-3	CASSGVTVSTDTQYF
TRBV5-6	TRBJ2-7	CASSLNRGQGEQYF
TRBV2	TRBJ2-2	CASSEGTNTGELFF
TRBV5-1	TRBJ2-3	CASSSTLTDTQYF